This T cell receptor beta chain was identified in a study of T and B cells in COVID-19 patients. Whole-study context: The recovered cohort's median age was about 31 years, versus roughly 67 years in active infection. Study-level points and caveats: Symptomatic-phase blood samples from mildly ill patients and early samples from severe cases were scarce.

On this clonotype: Its antigen remains unknown.

The germline gives CDR1 MNHEY, CDR2 SVGEGT. The CDR3 length is 15 residues. From blood, 250-500 ng of genomic DNA served as TRB template. TRB rearrangements were amplified by multiplex PCR with BIOMED2 TRB-A/B primers. TCRdb fed the multiplex PCR reads into MiXCR, producing one record per CDR3 protein. This table holds 15,000 to 20,000 distinct CDR3 sequences, around 35% found once. The sample taken for sequencing was blood. The rearrangement uses TRBV6-2 or TRBV6-3 and TRBJ2-3; the D gene could be TRBD1 or TRBD2 (5 bases each). The clonotype comes from a human donor with active COVID-19. CDR3 in DNA: TGTGTCAACACCTCCGGGACCGTGGCCCCAGATACGCAGTATTTT. Translation: CVNTSGTVAPDTQYF.